This entry lists 27 T cell receptor beta chains sequenced from one sample in a study of T cells after yellow fever vaccination (dated by TCRdb to between 2018 and 2021). Libraries were built with 5' RACE. Data came from an Illumina HiSeq 2500. TCRdb trimmed public reads at Q25 via fastp, called clones via MiXCR and kept in-frame beta chains. CDR3 protein duplicates are merged, each entry listing the most common genes and DNA. This sample has 100,000 to 150,000 distinct CDR3 sequences in its table, and more than 6.5% of those were observed once. Roughly 2.6% of the sample is held by the ten biggest clonotypes. The sample's treatment or condition, from its label and the paper: live attenuated yellow fever vaccine strain. Sequencing was performed on CD4+ T cells sorted from PBMCs, taken 10 to 11 days after the first yellow fever vaccination. The receptors originated from a man in his late teens or twenties who received the YFV17D yellow fever vaccine.

This clonotype appeared many times. This rearrangement joins TRBV6-6 to TRBJ2-5; no firm D call. V lost 6 bases and J lost 1, with 6 bases in between. From germline, CDR1 is MNHNY and CDR2 SVGAGI (reference sequence). The CDR3 runs to 12 residues. The CDR3 DNA reads as TGTGCCAGCAGCACCAGCCAAGAGACCCAGTACTTC. Encoded protein: CASSTSQETQYF.

In nucleotides, the CDR3 is TGTGCCAGCAGCTTTTGGGGACAGATTCAAGAGACCCAGTACTTC. The encoded protein is CASSFWGQIQETQYF. V and J are TRBV7-2 and TRBJ2-5, with 7 bases fitting TRBD1. Germline lookup yields CDR1 SGHTA and CDR2 FQGNSA. Losses at the gene ends were 3 bases for V and 2 bases for J; bases not matched to a gene: 6. CDR3 length: 15 residues.

The V call is TRBV5-1, the J call TRBJ2-3, with D tentatively TRBD2 (6 bases). Trimming shortened V by 7 bases and J by 1 base, and 10 bases separated the two germline ends. CDR1 SGHRS and CDR2 YFSETQ come from the germline V gene. The CDR3 consists of 13 residues. For the CDR3, the DNA is TGCGCCAGCCGAGGGGAGGGCACAGATACGCAGTATTTT. This sequence encodes CASRGEGTDTQYF. Looking up the rest from reference TRBV5-1 and TRBJ2-3 gives the full variable domain: KAGVTQTPRYLIKTRGQQVTLSCSPISGHRSVSWYQQTPGQGLQFLFEYFSETQRNKGNFPGRFSGRQFSNSRSEMNVSTLELGDSALYLCASRGEGTDTQYFGPGTRLTVL.

Comments on this clonotype: A much larger clone lies a single base off, so this may be a read error. V gene TRBV7-2 combines with J gene TRBJ2-5, with a tentative D call TRBD1 (6 bases). This CDR3 has 15 amino acids. CDR1 and CDR2 (germline): SGHTA, FQGNSA. CDR3 coding DNA: TGTGCCAGCAGCTTAGCCTACAGGGTGGTGGAGATCCAGTACTTC. This gives the protein CASSLAYRVVEIQYF.

This clonotype was detected ten times or more. The chain is built from TRBV7-2 and TRBJ1-3, with D uncertain. Trimming shortened V by 8 bases and J by 7 bases, and 15 bases separated the two germline ends. The germline V gene encodes CDR1 SGHTA and CDR2 FQGNSA. The CDR3 extends over 13 amino acids. CDR3 region: CASGTTAWNTIYF. The DNA of the CDR3 is TGTGCCAGCGGCACGACCGCGTGGAACACCATATATTTT.

Many counts were recorded for this clonotype. V usage is TRBV7-2 and J usage is TRBJ1-1; possibly TRBD1 for D (5 bases). The CDR3 sequence is 15 residues long. Germline V lookup: CDR1 SGHTA, CDR2 FQGNSA. The V end was cut by 2 bases, the J end by 5 bases, with 15 bases between. Here the CDR3 reads CASSLRAGWETEAFF. DNA of the CDR3: TGTGCCAGCAGCTTACGTGCAGGGTGGGAGACTGAAGCTTTCTTT. Based on the CDR3 plus reference TRBV7-2 and TRBJ1-1, the full variable domain is GAGVSQSPSNKVTEKGKDVELRCDPISGHTALYWYRQSLGQGLEFLIYFQGNSAPDKSGLPSDRFSAERTGGSVSTLTIQRTQQEDSAVYLCASSLRAGWETEAFFGQGTRLTVV.

This sequence joins TRBV7-2 and TRBJ2-6; D call uncertain. Germline CDR1 reads SGHTA; CDR2 reads FQGNSA. This CDR3 comprises 15 residues. Trimming shortened V by 4 bases and J by 0 bases, and 7 bases separated the two germline ends. CDR3 sequence: CASSSPGSGANVLTF. CDR3 sequence (DNA): TGTGCCAGCAGCTCCCCTGGCTCTGGGGCCAACGTCCTGACTTTC.

This clonotype was seen ten or more times. The chain links TRBV5-1 to TRBJ2-3, with TRBD2 identical over 14 bases. The CDR3 loop spans 17 amino acids. The V gene end was trimmed by 3 bases and the J gene end by 1 base; junction bases not matched to a gene: 4. The germline CDR1 and CDR2 sequences are SGHRS and YFSETQ. Here the CDR3 DNA reads TGCGCCAGCAGCTCGAGGACTAGCGGGGGGCGCACAGATACGCAGTATTTT. It yields the protein CASSSRTSGGRTDTQYF.

This clonotype was seen repeatedly, ten times or more. The chain links TRBV7-9 to TRBJ1-1; D not resolved. Looked up from germline, CDR1 is SEHNR and CDR2 is FQNEAQ (reference sequence). The germline V and J ends were trimmed by 7 bases and 3 bases, with 12 bases remaining between them. The CDR3 length is 13 residues. CDR3 residues: CASTRNSDTEAFF. CDR3 in DNA: TGTGCCAGCACCCGGAACTCAGACACTGAAGCTTTCTTT. Using reference TRBV7-9 and TRBJ1-1 for the parts outside the CDR3, the full variable domain is DTGVSQNPRHKITKRGQNVTFRCDPISEHNRLYWYRQTLGQGPEFLTYFQNEAQLEKSRLLSDRFSAERPKGSFSTLEIQRTEQGDSAMYLCASTRNSDTEAFFGQGTRLTVV.

This clonotype appeared many times. The genes are TRBV7-8 and TRBJ1-3; D gene ambiguous. Per the germline V gene, CDR1 is SGHVS and CDR2 is FQNEAQ. Trimming shortened V by 3 bases and J by 4 bases, and 4 bases separated the two germline ends. This CDR3 is built from 12 residues. This chain's CDR3 is CASSFVGNTIYF. The CDR3 bases are TGTGCCAGCAGCTTTGTAGGAAACACCATATATTTT.

This clonotype was counted many times. The rearrangement links TRBV6-5 to TRBJ1-4, with D tentatively TRBD1 (5 bases). The CDR3 has 14 amino acids. Germline V gene data show CDR1 as MNHEY and CDR2 as SVGAGI. Trimming removed 6 bases at V and 0 bases at J, with 8 bases between. The CDR3 region is CASRRGATNEKLFF. DNA for the CDR3: TGTGCCAGCAGAAGAGGGGCAACTAATGAAAAACTGTTTTTT.

This clonotype appeared many times. This chain links TRBV7-2 with TRBJ2-4; D is unclear. The CDR3 has 16 amino acids. Germline CDR1 is SGHTA and CDR2 is FQGNSA. Trimming removed 3 bases from V and 0 bases from J, with 12 bases in between. The CDR3 DNA reads as TGTGCCAGCAGCTTCCGATCCTTACTAGCCAAAAACATTCAGTACTTC. It yields the protein CASSFRSLLAKNIQYF.

The chain recombines TRBV12-3 or TRBV12-4 with TRBJ1-6; D perhaps matches TRBD1 (6 bases). V lost 1 base and J lost 11, with 12 bases in between. This CDR3 comprises 14 residues. CDR3 DNA: TGTGCCAGCAGTTTAGAGGGGGAGCAAACACCCCTCCACTTT. Its translation is CASSLEGEQTPLHF.

This clonotype appeared many times. The V and J genes are TRBV12-3 or TRBV12-4 and TRBJ2-7; 11 positions agree with TRBD1. V dropped 5 bases and J dropped 3; count of bases not matched to a gene: 3. The CDR3 is made up of 14 amino acids. The CDR3 spells CASSPGTGGYEQYV. CDR3 DNA sequence: TGTGCCAGCAGTCCCGGGACAGGGGGCTACGAGCAGTACGTC.

V and J are TRBV20-1 and TRBJ1-6, with a possible D match to TRBD1 (6 bases). The V gene lost 3 bases and the J gene lost 1 base, with 13 bases spanning the gap. Germline assignment: CDR1 DFQATT and CDR2 SNEGSKA (reference sequence). This CDR3 has 16 residues. The CDR3 here is CSARDSTGSYNSPLHF. The CDR3 nucleotides are TGCAGTGCTAGGGACTCCACAGGGTCCTATAATTCACCCCTCCACTTT.

Details on this clonotype: This is likely a read error, given that the CDR3 carries no conserved phenylalanine or tryptophan at its end. This chain links TRBV11-2 with TRBJ1-6; D may be TRBD1 (6 bases). The germline V gene encodes CDR1 SGHAT and CDR2 FQNNGV. The germline V and J ends were trimmed by 4 bases and 7 bases, with 17 bases remaining between them. The CDR3 covers 16 residues. The CDR3 DNA reads as TGTGCCAGCAGCTGGGGGGCGGGTGTGATAAATTCACCCCTCCACCTT. It yields the protein CASSWGAGVINSPLHL.

By frequency in the sample, this clonotype is medium-sized. The chain is built from TRBV5-1 and TRBJ1-1, with 9 bases fitting TRBD1. From germline, CDR1 is SGHRS and CDR2 YFSETQ. V shed 0 bases, J shed 9 bases, and the junction held 3 bases outside the gene matches. The CDR3 spans 13 residues. CDR3 DNA: TGCGCCAGCAGCTTGGGCGACAGGGGGAAAGCTTTCTTT. Its translation is CASSLGDRGKAFF.

This clonotype was detected many times. The rearrangement uses TRBV11-1 and TRBJ2-7; 7 bases are a match to TRBD1. Germline V gives CDR1 SGHAT, CDR2 FQDESV (reference sequence). This CDR3 spans 15 amino acids. V lost 3 bases to trimming and J lost 2 bases; unmatched junction nucleotides: 7. The CDR3 DNA is TGTGCCAGCAGCTTCGGCCCGGACAGGACCTACGAGCAGTACTTC. Protein sequence: CASSFGPDRTYEQYF.

Remarks on this clonotype: Possible read error: a much larger clone is one base away. The rearrangement links TRBV7-6 to TRBJ2-1; 9 bases are a match to TRBD2. The junction had 12 bases not matched to a gene; V was cut back by 5 bases and J by 4 bases. CDR3 length equals 17 residues. Germline assignment: CDR1 SGHVS and CDR2 FNYEAQ. The CDR3 here is CASSATERGVGYNEQFF. The CDR3 nucleotides are TGTGCCAGCAGCGCCACTGAGCGGGGGGTTGGGTACAATGAGCAGTTCTTC.

This clonotype was found many times. J is TRBJ2-3 and V is TRBV4-3; TRBD1 or TRBD2 may be the D gene (6 bases each). Looked up from germline, CDR1 is LGHNA and CDR2 is YSLEER. The CDR3 spans 16 residues. V was clipped by 1 base and J by 6 bases, with 17 bases between them. CDR3 coding DNA: TGCGCCAGCAGCCAAGGGGCTGGGGGGCCATCGGATACGCAGTATTTT. Translating gives CASSQGAGGPSDTQYF.

The sample holds many counts of this clonotype. CDR3 DNA sequence: TGTGCCAGGGCCCCAACTAGCGGGGGGGCAGATACGCAGTATTTT. As protein: CARAPTSGGADTQYF. V is TRBV2 and J is TRBJ2-3; 13 bases agree with TRBD2. The V gene end was trimmed by 9 bases and the J gene end by 4 bases; junction bases not matched to a gene: 7. CDR3 length: 15 amino acids. The germline gives CDR1 SNHLY, CDR2 FYNNEI. The whole variable domain, remainder taken from reference TRBV2 and TRBJ2-3, is EPEVTQTPSHQVTQMGQEVILRCVPISNHLYFYWYRQILGQKVEFLVSFYNNEISEKSEIFDDQFSVERPDGSNFTLKIRSTKLEDSAMYFCARAPTSGGADTQYFGPGTRLTVL.

This clonotype was seen ten or more times. The CDR3 sequence: CAISLSLETQYF. For the CDR3, the DNA is TGTGCCATCAGCCTCTCTCTGGAGACCCAGTACTTC. The chain links TRBV10-3 to TRBJ2-5, with D hard to call. The CDR3 is 12 amino acids. The V gene lost 6 bases and the J gene lost 5 bases, with 10 bases spanning the gap. CDR1 and CDR2 from the germline V gene are ENHRY and SYGVKD.

This clonotype appeared many times. The CDR3 nucleotides read TGTGCCAGCAGTTCCCTAATTAAGGTAGCCAAAAACATTCAGTACTTC. Translating it yields CASSSLIKVAKNIQYF. The rearrangement links TRBV27 to TRBJ2-4, with D unresolved. This CDR3 region has 16 residues. Trimming left V 4 bases short and J 0 bases short, with 13 bases between. Looked up from germline, CDR1 is MNHEY and CDR2 is SMNVEV (reference sequence).

This clonotype showed up many times. DNA for the CDR3: TGTGCCAGCTCTGGGCAGCGTTACCAAGAGACCCAGTACTTC. Protein: CASSGQRYQETQYF. The chain joins TRBV11-2 to TRBJ2-5; unclear D gene. Germline CDR1 is SGHAT and CDR2 is FQNNGV. This CDR3 is 14 amino acids long. Trimming took off 8 bases at V and 0 bases at J, with 13 bases between the two ends.

This clonotype has only one observation. A much larger clone lies one base from this, so it may be a read error. The chain has TRBV5-1 and TRBJ2-3; D possibly corresponds to TRBD2 (7 bases). The CDR3 runs 17 residues. Trimming took off 1 base at V and 0 bases at J, with 15 bases between the two ends. The germline CDR1 and CDR2 sequences are SGHRS and YFSETQ. CDR3 loop: CASSLNDRGASTDTQYF. Written as DNA, the CDR3 is TGCGCCAGCAGCTTGAACGACCGGGGGGCCAGCACAGATACGCAGTATTTT.

In regard to this clonotype: A read error may explain this, as a much larger clone is one base away. This chain uses TRBV24-1 with TRBJ2-3, with 8 nucleotides matching TRBD1. The CDR3 covers 14 residues. Germline-derived CDR1 and CDR2 are KGHDR and SFDVKD. The ends lost 7 bases at V and 4 bases at J; junction bases unmatched: 6. The CDR3 spells CATRDRVLPDTQYF. The CDR3 nucleotides read TGTGCCACCAGGGACAGGGTGTTACCAGATACGCAGTATTTT.

The table lists this clonotype with many counts. The chain links TRBV12-3 or TRBV12-4 to TRBJ1-5; D gene unclear. This CDR3 region has 15 residues. V dropped 3 bases and J dropped 0 bases, with 9 bases sitting between them. The CDR3: CASSFGQISNQPQHF. In DNA form, the CDR3 reads TGTGCCAGCAGTTTCGGGCAGATTAGCAATCAGCCCCAGCATTTT.